Listed below are T cell receptor beta chains from one sample, sequenced in a study of T cells in Graves' hyperthyroidism and ophthalmopathy. TCRdb used MiXCR to reprocess the multiplex PCR reads, holding one entry per CDR3 protein. The table shows 340,000 or so distinct CDR3 sequences, with 16% occurring only once. The sample consisted of blood. All receptors come from a man aged 25 to 40 with Graves' hyperthyroidism. The CDR3 runs from the conserved cysteine through the conserved F or W. Fields, in order: V gene, D gene, J gene, clone size, CDR3 protein, CDR3 DNA. D genes are given only for firm matches. Size values are once, few and many counts, or a class for expanded clones, and some rows have none.

v_call: TRBV10-3; d_call: -; j_call: TRBJ2-2; clone_size: few; cdr3_aa: CAISGSDPTGELFF; cdr3_nt: TGTGCCATCAGCGGGTCAGACCCCACCGGGGAGCTGTTTTTT
v_call: TRBV24-1; d_call: -; j_call: TRBJ1-1; clone_size: many; cdr3_aa: CATSDGAITEAFF; cdr3_nt: TGTGCCACCAGTGATGGGGCGATCACTGAAGCTTTCTTT
v_call: TRBV24-1; d_call: -; j_call: TRBJ2-1; clone_size: -; cdr3_aa: CATSDPRGSAEQFF; cdr3_nt: TGTGCCACCAGTGATCCCCGTGGATCGGCTGAGCAGTTCTTC
v_call: TRBV6-1; d_call: -; j_call: TRBJ2-1; clone_size: many; cdr3_aa: CASSKTGLPPYNEQFF; cdr3_nt: TGTGCCAGCAGCAAGACCGGACTGCCACCGTACAATGAGCAGTTCTTC
v_call: TRBV18; d_call: TRBD2; j_call: TRBJ2-5; clone_size: few; cdr3_aa: CAFASGGEETQYF; cdr3_nt: TGTGCCTTCGCTAGCGGAGGGGAGGAGACCCAGTACTTC
v_call: TRBV10-3; d_call: -; j_call: TRBJ2-3; clone_size: -; cdr3_aa: CAISEVVAVSTDTQYF; cdr3_nt: TGTGCCATCAGTGAGGTGGTAGCGGTAAGCACAGATACGCAGTATTTT
v_call: TRBV20-1; d_call: -; j_call: TRBJ2-1; clone_size: few; cdr3_aa: CSAQEGILYNEQFF; cdr3_nt: TGCAGTGCCCAAGAGGGGATCCTTTACAATGAGCAGTTCTTC
v_call: TRBV7-6; d_call: TRBD2; j_call: TRBJ2-1; clone_size: -; cdr3_aa: CAVSRLGLAPYNEQFF; cdr3_nt: TGTGCCGTCTCTCGTTTGGGACTAGCCCCGTACAATGAGCAGTTCTTC
v_call: TRBV2; d_call: -; j_call: TRBJ2-2; clone_size: -; cdr3_aa: CASISGLTGVTGELFF; cdr3_nt: TGTGCCAGCATATCGGGGCTAACGGGAGTTACCGGGGAGCTGTTTTTT
v_call: TRBV19; d_call: TRBD1; j_call: TRBJ1-6; clone_size: many; cdr3_aa: CASSPEGGRGGSPLHF; cdr3_nt: TGTGCCAGTAGTCCAGAAGGGGGCCGGGGCGGTTCACCCCTCCACTTT
v_call: TRBV5-1; d_call: TRBD2; j_call: TRBJ2-5; clone_size: many; cdr3_aa: CASSLRTSGETQYF; cdr3_nt: TGCGCCAGCAGCTTGAGGACTAGCGGAGAGACCCAGTACTTC
v_call: TRBV30; d_call: -; j_call: TRBJ2-2; clone_size: many; cdr3_aa: CAWVKGMRTGELFF; cdr3_nt: TGTGCCTGGGTGAAGGGGATGAGGACCGGGGAGCTGTTTTTT
v_call: TRBV20-1; d_call: TRBD1; j_call: TRBJ1-5; clone_size: -; cdr3_aa: CSAQGQPSNQPQHF; cdr3_nt: TGCAGTGCTCAGGGACAGCCAAGCAATCAGCCCCAGCATTTT
v_call: TRBV20-1; d_call: -; j_call: TRBJ2-1; clone_size: -; cdr3_aa: CSARTPALSYNEQFF; cdr3_nt: TGCAGTGCTAGAACCCCGGCCCTTTCCTACAATGAGCAGTTCTTC
v_call: TRBV12-3/TRBV12-4; d_call: -; j_call: TRBJ2-1; clone_size: -; cdr3_aa: CASSTPNDEQFF; cdr3_nt: TGTGCCAGCAGTACCCCGAATGATGAGCAGTTCTTC
v_call: TRBV6-1; d_call: TRBD2; j_call: TRBJ2-3; clone_size: few; cdr3_aa: CASSTPGLAGGRAQYF; cdr3_nt: TGTGCCAGCAGTACACCGGGACTAGCGGGAGGGAGGGCGCAGTATTTT
v_call: TRBV30; d_call: -; j_call: TRBJ2-3; clone_size: few; cdr3_aa: CAWTPDSGVIDTQYF; cdr3_nt: TGTGCCTGGACTCCGGACAGTGGGGTTATCGATACGCAGTATTTT
v_call: TRBV20-1; d_call: -; j_call: TRBJ1-1; clone_size: few; cdr3_aa: CSAPEGGHVAFF; cdr3_nt: TGCAGTGCCCCCGAGGGCGGCCATGTGGCTTTCTTT
v_call: TRBV5-6; d_call: -; j_call: TRBJ1-1; clone_size: many; cdr3_aa: CASSLVGGSAEAFF; cdr3_nt: TGTGCCAGCAGCTTGGTTGGAGGGAGCGCTGAAGCTTTCTTT
v_call: TRBV27; d_call: TRBD2; j_call: TRBJ2-7; clone_size: -; cdr3_aa: CASSLLAGGVYEQYF; cdr3_nt: TGTGCCAGCAGTCTCTTAGCGGGAGGAGTCTACGAGCAGTACTTC
v_call: TRBV7-9; d_call: -; j_call: TRBJ1-1; clone_size: few; cdr3_aa: CASSPSQGERTEAFF; cdr3_nt: TGTGCCAGCAGCCCAAGTCAGGGAGAGAGAACTGAAGCTTTCTTT
v_call: TRBV6-5; d_call: TRBD2; j_call: TRBJ2-1; clone_size: many; cdr3_aa: CASSYPGLAADEQFF; cdr3_nt: TGTGCCAGCAGTTACCCCGGACTAGCGGCGGATGAGCAGTTCTTC
v_call: TRBV11-2; d_call: -; j_call: TRBJ2-7; clone_size: many; cdr3_aa: CASSLSPAGASYEQYF; cdr3_nt: TGTGCCAGCAGCTTATCCCCAGCGGGTGCCTCCTACGAGCAGTACTTC
v_call: TRBV2; d_call: TRBD1; j_call: TRBJ2-1; clone_size: many; cdr3_aa: CATPTDRDRGYNEQFF; cdr3_nt: TGTGCCACCCCGACGGACCGGGACAGGGGTTACAATGAGCAGTTCTTC
v_call: TRBV20-1; d_call: -; j_call: TRBJ2-2; clone_size: many; cdr3_aa: CSASANTGELFF; cdr3_nt: TGCAGTGCTAGTGCGAACACCGGGGAGCTGTTTTTT
v_call: TRBV5-1; d_call: -; j_call: TRBJ2-2; clone_size: few; cdr3_aa: CASSLGATGELFF; cdr3_nt: TGCGCCAGCAGCTTGGGTGCCACCGGGGAGCTGTTTTTT
v_call: TRBV7-9; d_call: TRBD2; j_call: TRBJ2-5; clone_size: few; cdr3_aa: CATYDGLAGLLGGTQYF; cdr3_nt: TGTGCCACCTACGATGGACTAGCGGGCCTACTCGGGGGGACCCAGTACTTC
v_call: TRBV2; d_call: -; j_call: TRBJ2-1; clone_size: few; cdr3_aa: CAGSEEQSEQFF; cdr3_nt: TGTGCCGGCAGTGAAGAGCAGAGTGAGCAGTTCTTC
v_call: TRBV18; d_call: -; j_call: TRBJ1-4; clone_size: -; cdr3_aa: CASSPPRVTNEKLFF; cdr3_nt: TGTGCCAGCTCACCACCGAGGGTGACTAATGAAAAACTGTTTTTT
v_call: TRBV3-1; d_call: -; j_call: TRBJ2-3; clone_size: many; cdr3_aa: CASSRRSLQPFTDTQYF; cdr3_nt: TGTGCCAGCAGCCGAAGGTCTCTCCAACCTTTCACAGATACGCAGTATTTT
v_call: TRBV4-1; d_call: -; j_call: TRBJ1-1; clone_size: -; cdr3_aa: CASSQKGGGGTEAFF; cdr3_nt: TGCGCCAGCAGCCAAAAAGGGGGAGGGGGCACTGAAGCTTTCTTT
v_call: TRBV20-1; d_call: -; j_call: TRBJ1-2; clone_size: many; cdr3_aa: CSGGTDGYTF; cdr3_nt: TGCAGTGGGGGTACGGATGGCTACACCTTC
v_call: TRBV30; d_call: -; j_call: TRBJ2-2; clone_size: many; cdr3_aa: CAWTYGTGELFF; cdr3_nt: TGTGCCTGGACCTACGGGACCGGGGAGCTGTTTTTT
v_call: TRBV20-1; d_call: -; j_call: TRBJ1-6; clone_size: -; cdr3_aa: CSARDPQGLNSPLHF; cdr3_nt: TGCAGTGCTAGAGATCCACAGGGTCTTAATTCACCCCTCCACTTT
v_call: TRBV14; d_call: -; j_call: TRBJ2-3; clone_size: many; cdr3_aa: CASSPGPAATQYF; cdr3_nt: TGTGCCAGCAGCCCCGGCCCCGCAGCTACGCAGTATTTT
v_call: TRBV29-1; d_call: -; j_call: TRBJ1-2; clone_size: -; cdr3_aa: CSVEMTSYGYTF; cdr3_nt: TGCAGCGTTGAAATGACAAGTTATGGCTACACCTTC
v_call: TRBV9; d_call: -; j_call: TRBJ2-1; clone_size: few; cdr3_aa: CASSVEADEQFF; cdr3_nt: TGTGCCAGCAGCGTAGAGGCGGATGAGCAGTTCTTC
v_call: TRBV27; d_call: -; j_call: TRBJ1-1; clone_size: -; cdr3_aa: CASSLGAGQNEAFF; cdr3_nt: TGTGCCAGCAGTTTAGGGGCAGGGCAAAACGAAGCTTTCTTT
v_call: TRBV24-1; d_call: TRBD2; j_call: TRBJ2-3; clone_size: -; cdr3_aa: CATSDPGTSETDTQYF; cdr3_nt: TGTGCCACCAGTGACCCGGGGACTAGCGAAACAGATACGCAGTATTTT
v_call: TRBV19; d_call: TRBD1; j_call: TRBJ2-1; clone_size: -; cdr3_aa: CASRNRGQALFF; cdr3_nt: TGTGCCAGCAGGAACCGAGGACAGGCACTGTTCTTC
v_call: TRBV11-3; d_call: -; j_call: TRBJ2-2; clone_size: many; cdr3_aa: CASSARGAGELFF; cdr3_nt: TGTGCCAGCAGCGCCCGTGGGGCCGGGGAGCTGTTTTTT
v_call: TRBV5-1; d_call: TRBD2; j_call: TRBJ2-7; clone_size: many; cdr3_aa: CASSLASGASYEQYF; cdr3_nt: TGCGCCAGCAGCTTGGCTAGCGGGGCCTCCTACGAGCAGTACTTC
v_call: TRBV20-1; d_call: TRBD2; j_call: TRBJ2-5; clone_size: many; cdr3_aa: CSARDLSGRARETQYF; cdr3_nt: TGCAGTGCTAGAGATCTTAGCGGGAGGGCCAGGGAGACCCAGTACTTC
v_call: TRBV30; d_call: TRBD1; j_call: TRBJ1-1; clone_size: many; cdr3_aa: CAWGQGSTEAFF; cdr3_nt: TGTGCCTGGGGACAGGGAAGCACTGAAGCTTTCTTT
v_call: TRBV29-1; d_call: -; j_call: TRBJ1-4; clone_size: few; cdr3_aa: CSVGGTLGGNEKLFF; cdr3_nt: TGCAGCGTTGGTGGGACACTTGGGGGTAATGAAAAACTGTTTTTT
v_call: TRBV7-2; d_call: TRBD2; j_call: TRBJ2-3; clone_size: many; cdr3_aa: CASSRLAGPDTQYF; cdr3_nt: TGTGCCAGCAGCAGGCTAGCGGGCCCAGATACGCAGTATTTT
v_call: TRBV10-3; d_call: -; j_call: TRBJ2-7; clone_size: -; cdr3_aa: CASAPQSYEQYF; cdr3_nt: TGTGCCTCGGCGCCACAGTCCTACGAGCAGTACTTC
v_call: TRBV28; d_call: -; j_call: TRBJ1-4; clone_size: many; cdr3_aa: CASSLFGAINEKLFF; cdr3_nt: TGTGCCAGCAGTTTATTCGGGGCGATTAATGAAAAACTGTTTTTT
v_call: TRBV28; d_call: -; j_call: TRBJ2-7; clone_size: many; cdr3_aa: CASSLLGALTYEQYF; cdr3_nt: TGTGCCAGCAGTTTACTAGGAGCACTAACCTACGAGCAGTACTTC
v_call: TRBV2; d_call: -; j_call: TRBJ1-1; clone_size: -; cdr3_aa: CASITQGGDTEAFF; cdr3_nt: TGTGCCAGCATCACCCAAGGGGGGGACACTGAAGCTTTCTTT
v_call: TRBV11-2; d_call: -; j_call: TRBJ2-7; clone_size: many; cdr3_aa: CASRPTVGGYEQYF; cdr3_nt: TGTGCCAGCAGGCCAACCGTGGGGGGCTACGAGCAGTACTTC
v_call: TRBV24-1; d_call: TRBD1; j_call: TRBJ1-5; clone_size: -; cdr3_aa: CATSDTRTGGYQPQHF; cdr3_nt: TGTGCCACCAGTGACACCCGAACAGGGGGCTATCAGCCCCAGCATTTT
v_call: TRBV27; d_call: TRBD2; j_call: TRBJ2-2; clone_size: few; cdr3_aa: CASSFRSAGVVGELFF; cdr3_nt: TGTGCCAGCAGTTTCCGGTCAGCGGGAGTGGTCGGGGAGCTGTTTTTT
v_call: TRBV6-1; d_call: TRBD2; j_call: TRBJ2-1; clone_size: many; cdr3_aa: CASAGTSVSSEQFF; cdr3_nt: TGTGCCAGTGCCGGGACTAGCGTCTCGTCTGAGCAGTTCTTC
v_call: TRBV20-1; d_call: TRBD1; j_call: TRBJ2-3; clone_size: -; cdr3_aa: CSARDLGQGFTDTQYF; cdr3_nt: TGCAGTGCTAGAGATCTCGGACAGGGATTTACAGATACGCAGTATTTT